The 29 T cell receptor beta chains in this list originate from one sample, sequenced in a study of blood T cell repertoires in COVID-19. Using immunoSEQ multiplex PCR, the repertoire was profiled, and TCRdb retains in-frame clones only, with some absent. The sample holds a few hundred thousand clones, 65% to 85% seen once. Input material: PBMCs or T cells enriched from blood (not recorded which). Receptors originate from a middle-aged woman with acute COVID-19.

The chain couples TRBV28 to TRBJ2-1; 9 nucleotides line up with TRBD1. CDR1 and CDR2 (germline): MDHEN, SYDVKM. This CDR3 region has 17 residues. The J segment lost 6 bases and the V segment lost 6 bases, leaving 15 bases of the junction unmatched. CDR3 residues: CASSPPGGTGRVNEQFF. The CDR3 nucleotides read TGTGCCAGCAGCCCGCCCGGTGGGACAGGGCGAGTCAATGAGCAGTTCTTC.

The J gene is TRBJ1-2, the V gene TRBV7-9, with 7 positions matching TRBD1. J gave up 11 bases and V 5 bases, and 5 bases lay outside the gene matches. CDR3 size: 11 residues. Looked up from germline, CDR1 is SEHNR and CDR2 is FQNEAQ (reference sequence). The chain's CDR3 is CASSRDSGYTF. The CDR3 DNA is TGTGCCAGCAGCCGGGACAGTGGGTACACCTTC.

The V and J genes are TRBV7-2 and TRBJ2-3; weak D call: TRBD1 (6 bases). The CDR3 length is 15 residues. Germline V CDR1 and CDR2: SGHTA, FQGNSA. V lost 6 bases to trimming and J lost 1 base, with 14 bases between them. DNA for the CDR3: TGTGCCAGCAGTCCACTGGCAGGGGGCACAGATACGCAGTATTTT. This translates into CASSPLAGGTDTQYF. Using reference TRBV7-2 and TRBJ2-3 for the parts outside the CDR3, the full variable domain is GAGVSQSPSNKVTEKGKDVELRCDPISGHTALYWYRQSLGQGLEFLIYFQGNSAPDKSGLPSDRFSAERTGGSVSTLTIQRTQQEDSAVYLCASSPLAGGTDTQYFGPGTRLTVL.

The chain employs TRBV7-2 and TRBJ1-5, with 11 bases lining up with TRBD1. Germline CDR1 reads SGHTA; CDR2 reads FQGNSA. J lost 4 bases, V lost 10 bases, and 9 bases had no gene match. The length of the CDR3 is 15 residues. CDR3 sequence (DNA): TGTGCCACCTCCGGGACAGGGGGTATTAATCAGCCCCAGCATTTT. Amino acids: CATSGTGGINQPQHF.

The chain carries TRBV3-1 (or the pseudogene TRBV3-2) and TRBJ1-6; D possibly corresponds to TRBD1 (6 bases). Per the germline V gene, CDR1 is LGHDT and CDR2 is YNNKEL (reference sequence). V shed 1 base and J shed 4 bases, with 14 bases lying between them. CDR3 length: 17 amino acids. The CDR3 DNA sequence: TGTGCCAGCAGCCAAGCCCCCTTCGGACAGTATAATTCACCCCTCCACTTT. Amino acids: CASSQAPFGQYNSPLHF.

This sequence joins TRBV7-8 and TRBJ1-6; TRBD1 is a possible D gene (6 bases). Germline-derived CDR1 and CDR2 are SGHVS and FQNEAQ. The V gene lost 5 bases and the J gene lost 5 bases, with 13 bases spanning the gap. The CDR3 length is 15 residues. As DNA, the CDR3 is TGTGCCAGCAGCCTAGGACAGAGTAATAATTCACCCCTCCACTTT. Translating it yields CASSLGQSNNSPLHF.

This sequence joins TRBV6-2 or TRBV6-3 and TRBJ2-1; D perhaps matches TRBD2 (6 bases). The CDR3 covers 15 residues. Trimming removed 2 bases from V and 4 bases from J, with 12 bases in between. Germline CDR1 and CDR2: MNHEY and SVGEGT. CDR3 sequence: CASSYGRGDYNEQFF. The DNA of the CDR3 is TGTGCCAGCAGTTACGGCCGCGGGGATTACAATGAGCAGTTCTTC.

The chain joins TRBV28 to TRBJ1-5; D is possibly TRBD1 (5 bases). The V gene's germline CDR1 is MDHEN and CDR2 SYDVKM. The CDR3 contains 16 residues. Between the trimmed V and J ends, which lost 1 base and 7 bases, there was a span of 17 bases. Here the CDR3 DNA reads TGTGCCAGCAGTTTATCCTACCGTCAGGGCGGCCAGCCCCAGCATTTT. This encodes CASSLSYRQGGQPQHF. Drawing the rest from reference TRBV28 and TRBJ1-5, the complete variable domain is DVKVTQSSRYLVKRTGEKVFLECVQDMDHENMFWYRQDPGLGLRLIYFSYDVKMKEKGDIPEGYSVSREKKERFSLILESASTNQTSMYLCASSLSYRQGGQPQHFGDGTRLSIL.

In its sample, this clone was seen once. This chain joins TRBV6-2 or TRBV6-3 and TRBJ1-4; 9 bases align to TRBD1. V shed 4 bases, J shed 6 bases, and the junction held 6 bases outside the gene matches. The germline V gene has CDR1 MNHEY and CDR2 SVGEGT. The CDR3 is 15 residues long. CDR3 nucleotide sequence: TGTGCCAGCAGTTCACAGGGGGCCGAAGATGAAAAACTGTTTTTT. Translation gives CASSSQGAEDEKLFF.

The chain joins TRBV29-1 to TRBJ1-2, with D possibly TRBD1 on 5 matching bases. This CDR3 is 13 amino acids long. Trimming shortened V by 4 bases and J by 3 bases, and 12 bases separated the two germline ends. CDR1 and CDR2 (germline): SQVTM, ANQGSEA. CDR3 DNA: TGCAGCGTTGGGGGGACTTTGGACTATGGCTACACCTTC. Encoded protein: CSVGGTLDYGYTF.

The chain couples TRBV7-6 to TRBJ2-1; TRBD2 agrees at 13 bases. Germline V lookup: CDR1 SGHVS, CDR2 FNYEAQ. V was clipped by 4 bases and J by 7 bases; unmatched bases: 13. The CDR3 consists of 18 residues. In DNA, the CDR3 is TGTGCCAGCAGCTCGCGACTAGCGGGAGGCCGGGAGGTAAATGAGCAGTTCTTC. This gives the protein CASSSRLAGGREVNEQFF.

The chain carries TRBV9 and TRBJ2-7, with D tentatively TRBD1 (5 bases). The length of the CDR3 is 14 residues. The V gene's germline CDR1 is SGDLS and CDR2 YYNGEE. V was pared by 0 bases and J by 3 bases, with 10 bases between. For the CDR3, the DNA is TGTGCCAGCAGCGTAGATGGCAGGGACTACGAGCAGTACTTC. This translates into CASSVDGRDYEQYF.

The CDR3, as DNA: TGTGCCAGCAGCTTAGCCCCGGGAGGACGCTCCTACGAGCAGTACTTC. As protein: CASSLAPGGRSYEQYF. The V call is TRBV7-2, the J call TRBJ2-7, with 7 bases fitting TRBD2. Germline CDR1 is SGHTA and CDR2 is FQGNSA. V lost 0 bases to trimming and J lost 0 bases; unmatched junction nucleotides: 5. The CDR3 is made up of 16 amino acids.

The chain joins TRBV29-1 to TRBJ2-7; weak D call: TRBD2 (6 bases). CDR1 and CDR2 from the germline V gene are SQVTM and ANQGSEA. The CDR3 extends over 14 amino acids. V shed 0 bases and J shed 4 bases, with 13 bases lying between them. The CDR3 bases are TGCAGCGTTGAAGATGGTCGCGGGGAATACGAGCAGTACTTC. Its protein product is CSVEDGRGEYEQYF.

In its sample, this clone was seen a few times. V usage is TRBV15 and J usage is TRBJ2-7, with 8 bases lining up with TRBD1. V shed 4 bases and J 2 bases; nucleotides not matched to a gene: 10. CDR3 length: 16 residues. Germline-derived CDR1 and CDR2 are LNHNV and YYDKDF (reference sequence). In nucleotides, the CDR3 is TGTGCCACCAGCACGAGACCGGGACAGGTTCCCTACGAGCAGTACTTC. Its protein is CATSTRPGQVPYEQYF.

This clone was recorded at least ten times. Compared with germline, one end of the junction differs, possibly owing to a read error. The genes are TRBV7-7 and TRBJ2-2, with 11 bases identical to TRBD2. CDR3 length: 15 residues. Germline-derived CDR1 and CDR2 are SSHAT and FNYEAQ (reference sequence). The CDR3 coding sequence is TGTGCTAGCAGCTCGGGACTAGCGGACACCGGGGAGCTGTTTTTT. Translating gives CASSSGLADTGELFF. Complete variable domain (other parts from reference TRBV7-7 and TRBJ2-2): GAGVSQSPRYKVTKRGQDVTLRCDPISSHATLYWYQQALGQGPEFLTYFNYEAQPDKSGLPSDRFSAERPEGSISTLTIQRTEQRDSAMYRCASSSGLADTGELFFGEGSRLTVL.

The rearrangement joins TRBV27 to TRBJ1-5; weak D call: TRBD1 (6 bases). The CDR3 covers 14 residues. Trimming stripped 3 bases from V and 1 base from J, with 7 bases between. CDR1 MNHEY and CDR2 SMNVEV come from the germline V gene (reference sequence). The CDR3 loop reads CASSFGQSNQPQHF. Here the CDR3 DNA reads TGTGCCAGCAGTTTCGGACAGAGCAATCAGCCCCAGCATTTT.

DNA of the CDR3: TGCAGCGTTGGGTCAGGAGGTCGAGGGACTGAAGCTTTCTTT. Its translation is CSVGSGGRGTEAFF. The chain joins TRBV29-1 to TRBJ1-1; D ambiguous. The CDR3 sequence is 14 residues long. Trimming pared 4 bases from V and 5 bases from J, leaving 17 bases between. Germline CDR1 reads SQVTM; CDR2 reads ANQGSEA.

The chain combines TRBV5-1 with TRBJ1-6; weak D call: TRBD1 (6 bases). Germline V lookup: CDR1 SGHRS, CDR2 YFSETQ. CDR3 length: 13 amino acids. The V end lost 3 bases, the J end lost 10 bases, and 11 bases lay between the germline ends. The CDR3 region is CASSWGQGSPLHF. In nucleotides, the CDR3 is TGCGCCAGCAGCTGGGGGCAGGGATCACCCCTCCACTTT.

The chain carries TRBV25-1 and TRBJ1-2; D call uncertain. The CDR3 length is 14 residues. Per germline, CDR1 MGHDK and CDR2 SYGVNS. Deletions cut 2 bases from V and 4 bases from J, with 11 bases between. CDR3 in DNA: TGTGCCAGCAGTGAACACGGCGGGCTCTATGGCTACACCTTC. Protein product: CASSEHGGLYGYTF.

The V and J genes are TRBV10-1 and TRBJ2-5; 8 bases map to TRBD1. Germline CDR1 WNHNN, CDR2 SYGVQD (reference sequence). The CDR3 runs 14 residues. The V gene end was trimmed by 4 bases and the J gene end by 4 bases; junction bases not matched to a gene: 5. CDR3 sequence: CASSVDRGGETQYF. Written as DNA, the CDR3 is TGCGCCAGCAGTGTCGACAGGGGCGGAGAGACCCAGTACTTC.

The chain employs TRBV28 and TRBJ2-1; 11 bases are shared with TRBD2. Germline loops: CDR1 MDHEN, CDR2 SYDVKM. The trim removed 5 bases at V and 7 bases at J, leaving 7 bases unmatched. The CDR3 runs to 15 residues. In DNA form, the CDR3 reads TGTGCCAGCAGTCTAGCGGGAGGCATAAGAAATGAGCAGTTCTTC. Translated: CASSLAGGIRNEQFF.

V and J are TRBV28 and TRBJ1-1; 8 bases map to TRBD1. Germline V gene lookup returns CDR1 MDHEN and CDR2 SYDVKM. This CDR3 is 18 amino acids long. V lost 7 bases, J lost 1 base, and 17 bases stayed unmatched. The CDR3 sequence: CASTEYPGQGRWNTEAFF. CDR3 coding DNA: TGTGCCAGCACCGAGTACCCAGGACAGGGCCGTTGGAACACTGAAGCTTTCTTT.

This clone was counted a single time. V and J are TRBV5-4 and TRBJ2-3, with a possible D match to TRBD1 (5 bases). V gave up 2 bases and J gave up 3 bases, with 7 bases separating them. This CDR3 has 13 amino acids. The germline gives CDR1 SGHNT, CDR2 YYREEE (reference sequence). CDR3 sequence: CASSLAGTDTQYF. The CDR3 DNA is TGTGCCAGCAGCTTAGCAGGGACAGATACGCAGTATTTT.

The V and J genes are TRBV5-4 and TRBJ2-1, with TRBD2 matching 9 bases. J gave up 6 bases and V 2 bases, and 3 bases lay outside the gene matches. CDR3 length: 14 residues. In germline, CDR1 is SGHNT, CDR2 YYREEE (reference sequence). CDR3 coding DNA: TGTGCCAGCAGCTTTAGCGGGAGACTCAATGAGCAGTTCTTC. Translated, it gives CASSFSGRLNEQFF.

This clone was observed a single time. The chain carries TRBV29-1 and TRBJ2-5, with D hard to call. Germline V gene sequence: CDR1 SQVTM, CDR2 ANQGSEA. Trimming stripped 5 bases from V and 0 bases from J, with 10 bases between. The CDR3 runs to 13 residues. CDR3 in amino acids: CSVSPKYQETQYF. The CDR3 DNA reads TGCAGCGTTAGCCCTAAGTACCAAGAGACCCAGTACTTC.

The sample holds one count of this clone. The gene calls are TRBV27 and TRBJ2-3; possible D gene TRBD2, 7 bases. The CDR3 is made up of 18 amino acids. Germline V gene sequence: CDR1 MNHEY, CDR2 SMNVEV (reference sequence). Trimming took 8 bases from V and 0 from J, leaving 24 bases between them. The CDR3 region has the DNA TGTGCCAGCCGCGGGGGCAGTCCCACTAGCGAAAGCACAGATACGCAGTATTTT. Protein sequence: CASRGGSPTSESTDTQYF.

This clone was counted between two and nine times. CDR3 residues: CASSLGDSFLEKLFF. The CDR3 region has the DNA TGTGCCAGCAGCTTAGGGGACAGTTTCCTTGAAAAACTGTTTTTT. This chain uses TRBV7-8 with TRBJ1-4; 7 nucleotides line up with TRBD1. This CDR3 comprises 15 residues. Germline loops: CDR1 SGHVS, CDR2 FQNEAQ. V dropped 1 base and J dropped 7; count of bases not matched to a gene: 6.

The chain uses TRBV7-3 and TRBJ1-1, with D perhaps matching TRBD1 (6 bases). V was cut by 1 base and J by 4 bases, with 10 bases left in between. Germline CDR1 is SGHTA and CDR2 is FQGTGA. The CDR3 is 14 amino acids. CDR3 protein: CASSLNRASTEAFF. The CDR3 DNA is TGTGCCAGCAGCTTAAACAGGGCGAGCACTGAAGCTTTCTTT.